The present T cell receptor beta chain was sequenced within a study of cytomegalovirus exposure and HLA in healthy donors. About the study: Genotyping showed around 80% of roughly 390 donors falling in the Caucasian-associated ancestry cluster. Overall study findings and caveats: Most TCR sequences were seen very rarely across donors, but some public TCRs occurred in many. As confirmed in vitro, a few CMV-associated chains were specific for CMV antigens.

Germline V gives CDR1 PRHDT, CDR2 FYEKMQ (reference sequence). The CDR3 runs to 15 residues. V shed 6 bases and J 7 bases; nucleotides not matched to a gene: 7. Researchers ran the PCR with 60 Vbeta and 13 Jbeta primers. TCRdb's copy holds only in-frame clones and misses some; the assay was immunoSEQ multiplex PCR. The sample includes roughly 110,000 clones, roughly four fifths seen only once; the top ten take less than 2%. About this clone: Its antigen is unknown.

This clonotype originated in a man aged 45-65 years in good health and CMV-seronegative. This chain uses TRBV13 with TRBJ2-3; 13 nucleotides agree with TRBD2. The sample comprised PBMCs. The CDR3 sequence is CASRYTSGGAHTQYF. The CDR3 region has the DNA TGTGCCAGCAGATATACTAGCGGGGGGGCTCATACGCAGTATTTT.